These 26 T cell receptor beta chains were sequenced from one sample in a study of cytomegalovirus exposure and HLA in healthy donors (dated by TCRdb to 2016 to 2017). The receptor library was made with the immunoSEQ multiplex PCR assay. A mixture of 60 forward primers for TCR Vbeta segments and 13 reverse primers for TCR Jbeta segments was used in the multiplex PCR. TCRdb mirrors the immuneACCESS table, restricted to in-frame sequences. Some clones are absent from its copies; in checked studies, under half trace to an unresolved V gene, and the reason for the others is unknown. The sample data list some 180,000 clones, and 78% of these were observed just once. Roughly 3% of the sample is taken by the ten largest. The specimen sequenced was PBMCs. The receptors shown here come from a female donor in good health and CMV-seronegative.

The CDR3 DNA reads TGTGCCAGCAGCTTAGTCGGACAGCTCTCCTACGAGCAGTACTTC. Its protein is CASSLVGQLSYEQYF. The rearrangement joins TRBV11-3 to TRBJ2-7, with a weak D call TRBD1 (6 bases). CDR3 length: 15 residues. Germline CDR1 is SGHNT and CDR2 is YENEEA. V lost 1 base and J 0 bases, leaving 10 bases between the germline ends.

Here the CDR3 DNA reads TGTGCCAGCAGCTTCCGGGGGGCCGAAGAGACCCAGTACTTC. Translating gives CASSFRGAEETQYF. The chain recombines TRBV14 with TRBJ2-5; weak D call: TRBD2 (7 bases). CDR1 and CDR2 from the germline V gene are SGHDN and FVKESK. Trimming left V 5 bases short and J 3 bases short, with 13 bases between. This CDR3 contains 14 residues. The full variable domain, with the rest looked up from reference TRBV14 and TRBJ2-5, is EAGVTQFPSHSVIEKGQTVTLRCDPISGHDNLYWYRRVMGKEIKFLLHFVKESKQDESGMPNNRFLAERTGGTYSTLKVQPAELEDSGVYFCASSFRGAEETQYFGPGTRLLVL.

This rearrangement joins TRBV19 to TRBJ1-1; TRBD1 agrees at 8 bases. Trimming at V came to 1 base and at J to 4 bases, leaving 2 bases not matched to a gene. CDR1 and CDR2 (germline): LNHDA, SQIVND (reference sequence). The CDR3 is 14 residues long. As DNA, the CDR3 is TGTGCCAGTAGTATAGGGACAGGGTCCACTGAAGCTTTCTTT. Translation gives CASSIGTGSTEAFF.

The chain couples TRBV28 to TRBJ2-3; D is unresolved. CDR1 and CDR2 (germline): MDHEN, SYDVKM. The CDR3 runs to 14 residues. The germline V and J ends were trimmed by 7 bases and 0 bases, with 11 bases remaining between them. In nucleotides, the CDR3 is TGTGCCAGCAACCTCGCCGGGAGCACAGATACGCAGTATTTT. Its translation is CASNLAGSTDTQYF.

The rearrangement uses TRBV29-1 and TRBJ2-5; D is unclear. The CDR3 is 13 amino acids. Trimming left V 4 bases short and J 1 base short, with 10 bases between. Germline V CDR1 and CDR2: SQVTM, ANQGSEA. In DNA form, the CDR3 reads TGCAGCGTTGCCCGGTCCCCCCAAGAGACCCAGTACTTC. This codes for CSVARSPQETQYF. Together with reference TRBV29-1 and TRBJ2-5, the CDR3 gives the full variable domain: SAVISQKPSRDICQRGTSLTIQCQVDSQVTMMFWYRQQPGQSLTLIATANQGSEATYESGFVIDKFPISRPNLTFSTLTVSNMSPEDSSIYLCSVARSPQETQYFGPGTRLLVL.

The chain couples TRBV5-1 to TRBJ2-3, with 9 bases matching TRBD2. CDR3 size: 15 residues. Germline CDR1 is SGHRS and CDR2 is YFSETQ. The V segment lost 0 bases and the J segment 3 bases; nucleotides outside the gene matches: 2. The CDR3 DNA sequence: TGCGCCAGCAGCTTGGGGACTAGCGCTACAGATACGCAGTATTTT. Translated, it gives CASSLGTSATDTQYF.

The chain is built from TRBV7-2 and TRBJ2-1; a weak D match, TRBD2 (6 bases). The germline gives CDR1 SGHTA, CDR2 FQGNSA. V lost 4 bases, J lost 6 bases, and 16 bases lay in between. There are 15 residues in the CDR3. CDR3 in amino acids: CASSSGLTQANEQFF. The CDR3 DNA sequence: TGTGCCAGCAGCTCGGGACTCACCCAGGCCAATGAGCAGTTCTTC. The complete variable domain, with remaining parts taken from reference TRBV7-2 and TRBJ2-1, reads GAGVSQSPSNKVTEKGKDVELRCDPISGHTALYWYRQSLGQGLEFLIYFQGNSAPDKSGLPSDRFSAERTGGSVSTLTIQRTQQEDSAVYLCASSSGLTQANEQFFGPGTRLTVL.

The CDR3 here is CASRSGGHSFYNEQFF. DNA of the CDR3: TGTGCCAGTAGGTCAGGAGGGCACTCCTTCTACAATGAGCAGTTCTTC. V is TRBV19 and J is TRBJ2-1, with D maybe TRBD2 (6 bases). The germline gives CDR1 LNHDA, CDR2 SQIVND (reference sequence). The CDR3 is made up of 16 amino acids. V gave up 6 bases and J gave up 3 bases, with 18 bases separating them.

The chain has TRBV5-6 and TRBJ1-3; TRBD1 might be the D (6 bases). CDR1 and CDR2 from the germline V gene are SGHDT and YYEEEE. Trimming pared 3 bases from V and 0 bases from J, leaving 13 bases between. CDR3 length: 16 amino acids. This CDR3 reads CASSSPGALSGNTIYF. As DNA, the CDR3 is TGTGCCAGCAGCTCGCCAGGGGCCCTCTCTGGAAACACCATATATTTT.

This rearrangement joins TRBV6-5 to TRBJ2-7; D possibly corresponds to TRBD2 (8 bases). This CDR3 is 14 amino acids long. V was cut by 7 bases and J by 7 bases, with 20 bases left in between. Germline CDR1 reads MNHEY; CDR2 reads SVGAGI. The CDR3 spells CASTQPGGGQEQYF. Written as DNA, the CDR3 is TGTGCCAGCACCCAACCGGGAGGGGGCCAGGAGCAGTACTTC.

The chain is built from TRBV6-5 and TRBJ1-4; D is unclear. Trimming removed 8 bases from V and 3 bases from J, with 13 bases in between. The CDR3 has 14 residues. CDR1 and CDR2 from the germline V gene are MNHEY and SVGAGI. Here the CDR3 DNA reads TGTGCCAGCCGCGGGCAGGTTGCTAATGAAAAACTGTTTTTT. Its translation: CASRGQVANEKLFF.

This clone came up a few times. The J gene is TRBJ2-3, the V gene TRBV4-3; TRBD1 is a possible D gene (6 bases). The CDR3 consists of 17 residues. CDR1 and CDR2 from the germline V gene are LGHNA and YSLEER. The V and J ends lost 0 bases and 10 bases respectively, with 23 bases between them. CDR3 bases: TGCGCCAGCAGCCAAGATGTGGCGACAGGTTTTGACTACGCGCAGTATTTT. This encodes CASSQDVATGFDYAQYF.

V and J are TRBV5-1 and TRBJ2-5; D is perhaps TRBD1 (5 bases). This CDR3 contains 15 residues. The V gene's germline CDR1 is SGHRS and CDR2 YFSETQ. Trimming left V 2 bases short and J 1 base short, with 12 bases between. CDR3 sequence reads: CASSFEKGSQETQYF. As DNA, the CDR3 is TGCGCCAGCAGCTTCGAGAAGGGGTCCCAAGAGACCCAGTACTTC.

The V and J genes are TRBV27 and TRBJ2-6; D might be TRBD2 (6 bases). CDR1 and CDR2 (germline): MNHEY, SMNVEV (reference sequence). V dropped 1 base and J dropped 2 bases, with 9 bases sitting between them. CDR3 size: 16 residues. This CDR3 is CASSLFGGPGANVLTF. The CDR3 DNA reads TGTGCCAGCAGTTTATTCGGGGGTCCTGGGGCCAACGTCCTGACTTTC.

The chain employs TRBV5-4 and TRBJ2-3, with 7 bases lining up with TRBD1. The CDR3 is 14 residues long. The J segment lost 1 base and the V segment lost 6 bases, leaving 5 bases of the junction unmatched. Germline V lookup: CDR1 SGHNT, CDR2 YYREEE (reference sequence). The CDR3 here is CASKGGLGTDTQYF. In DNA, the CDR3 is TGTGCCAGCAAAGGGGGCCTGGGCACAGATACGCAGTATTTT.

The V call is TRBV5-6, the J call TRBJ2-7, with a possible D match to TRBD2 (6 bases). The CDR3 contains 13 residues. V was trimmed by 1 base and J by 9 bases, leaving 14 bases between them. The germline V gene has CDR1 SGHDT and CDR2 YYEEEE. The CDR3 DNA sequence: TGTGCCAGCAGCTTGATGGTTGGGGACTCGCAGTACTTC. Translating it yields CASSLMVGDSQYF.

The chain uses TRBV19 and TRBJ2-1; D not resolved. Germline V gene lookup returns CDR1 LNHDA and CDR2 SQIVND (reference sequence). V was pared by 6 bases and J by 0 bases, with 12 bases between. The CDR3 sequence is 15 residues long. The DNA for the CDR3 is TGTGCCAGTAGGAAGTTACTTAGCTCCTACAATGAGCAGTTCTTC. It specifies CASRKLLSSYNEQFF.

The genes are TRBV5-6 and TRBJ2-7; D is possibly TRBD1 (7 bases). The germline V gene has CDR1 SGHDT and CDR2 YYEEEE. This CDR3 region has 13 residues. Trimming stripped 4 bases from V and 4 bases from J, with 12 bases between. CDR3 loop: CASSVQGRYEQYF. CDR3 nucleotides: TGTGCCAGCAGCGTACAGGGGAGGTACGAGCAGTACTTC. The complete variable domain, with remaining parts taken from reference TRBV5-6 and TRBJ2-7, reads DAGVTQSPTHLIKTRGQQVTLRCSPKSGHDTVSWYQQALGQGPQFIFQYYEEEERQRGNFPDRFSGHQFPNYSSELNVNALLLGDSALYLCASSVQGRYEQYFGPGTRLTVT.

The CDR3 loop is CATQQGVDTEAFF. In DNA form, the CDR3 reads TGTGCCACCCAACAGGGAGTAGACACTGAAGCTTTCTTT. The gene calls are TRBV10-3 and TRBJ1-1; tentative D call: TRBD1 (6 bases). CDR1 is ENHRY and CDR2 is SYGVKD in the germline V gene. V was cut by 10 bases and J by 3 bases, with 15 bases left in between. The CDR3 contains 13 residues.

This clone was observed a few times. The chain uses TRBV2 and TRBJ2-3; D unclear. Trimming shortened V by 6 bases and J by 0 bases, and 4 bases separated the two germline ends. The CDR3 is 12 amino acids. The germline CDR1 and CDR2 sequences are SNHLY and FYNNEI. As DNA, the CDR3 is TGTGCCAGCAGCAGAAGCACAGATACGCAGTATTTT. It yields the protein CASSRSTDTQYF.

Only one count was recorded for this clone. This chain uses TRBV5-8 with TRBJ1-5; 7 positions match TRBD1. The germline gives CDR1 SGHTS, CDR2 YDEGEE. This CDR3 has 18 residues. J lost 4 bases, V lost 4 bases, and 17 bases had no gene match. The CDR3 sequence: CASSPWQFRGPANQPQHF. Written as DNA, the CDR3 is TGTGCCAGCAGCCCATGGCAATTTAGGGGGCCGGCAAATCAGCCCCAGCATTTT. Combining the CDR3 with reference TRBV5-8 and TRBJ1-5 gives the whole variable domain EAGVTQSPTHLIKTRGQQATLRCSPISGHTSVYWYQQALGLGLQFLLWYDEGEERNRGNFPPRFSGRQFPNYSSELNVNALELEDSALYLCASSPWQFRGPANQPQHFGDGTRLSIL.

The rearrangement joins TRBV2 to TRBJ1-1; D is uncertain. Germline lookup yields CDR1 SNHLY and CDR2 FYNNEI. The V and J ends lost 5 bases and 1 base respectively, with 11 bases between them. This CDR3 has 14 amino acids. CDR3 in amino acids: CASSRREGNTEAFF. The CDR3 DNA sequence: TGTGCCAGCAGTCGCCGCGAGGGGAACACTGAAGCTTTCTTT.

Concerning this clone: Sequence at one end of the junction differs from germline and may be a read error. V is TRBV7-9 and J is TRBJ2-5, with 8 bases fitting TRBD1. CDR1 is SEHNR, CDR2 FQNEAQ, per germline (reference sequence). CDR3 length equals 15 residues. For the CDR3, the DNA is TGTTCCAGCAGTTCCGGGACAGGCTTCCAAGAGACCCAGTACTTC. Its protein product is CSSSSGTGFQETQYF. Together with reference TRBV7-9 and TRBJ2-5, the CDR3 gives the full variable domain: DTGVSQNPRHKITKRGQNVTFRCDPISEHNRLYWYRQTLGQGPEFLTYFQNEAQLEKSRLLSDRFSAERPKGSFSTLEIQRTEQGDSAMYLCSSSSGTGFQETQYFGPGTRLLVL.

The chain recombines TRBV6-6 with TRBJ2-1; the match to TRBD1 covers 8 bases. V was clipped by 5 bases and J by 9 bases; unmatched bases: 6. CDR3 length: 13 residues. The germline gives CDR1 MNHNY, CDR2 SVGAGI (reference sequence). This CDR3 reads CASSPTGAGEQFF. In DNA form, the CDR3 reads TGTGCCAGCAGTCCGACAGGGGCGGGTGAGCAGTTCTTC.

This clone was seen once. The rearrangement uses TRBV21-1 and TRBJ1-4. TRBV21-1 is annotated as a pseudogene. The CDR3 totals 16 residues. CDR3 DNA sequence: TGTGCCAGCAGCTCCCGGAGCACTAAGAATAATGAAAAACTGTTTTTT. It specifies CASSSRSTKNNEKLFF.

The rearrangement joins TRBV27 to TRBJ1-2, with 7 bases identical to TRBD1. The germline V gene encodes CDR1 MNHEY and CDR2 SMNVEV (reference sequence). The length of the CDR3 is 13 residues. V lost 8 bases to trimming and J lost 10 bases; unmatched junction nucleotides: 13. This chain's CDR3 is CASRDSERGDYTF. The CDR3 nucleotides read TGTGCCAGCCGGGACAGCGAGAGGGGTGACTACACCTTC.